The 30 T cell receptor beta chains below were found in one sample sequenced in a study of blood T cell repertoires in COVID-19. Here immunoSEQ multiplex PCR was the method, and the copy in TCRdb shows in-frame clones only, minus some. The sample contains 150,000 or so clones, roughly 90% of which appear only once. Sequencing was done on a sample of peripheral blood. The receptors were sampled from a man between 25 and 39 years old with COVID-19, enrolled during active disease.

The CDR3 reads CASSWDWGGYTF. CDR3 DNA: TGTGCCAGCAGCTGGGACTGGGGGGGCTACACCTTC. The genes are TRBV6-2 or TRBV6-3 and TRBJ1-2; a weak D match, TRBD1 (5 bases). Germline-derived CDR1 and CDR2 are MNHEY and SVGEGT. The CDR3 has 12 residues. The germline V and J ends were trimmed by 6 bases and 8 bases, with 13 bases remaining between them.

The chain carries TRBV2 and TRBJ2-2; tentative D call: TRBD2 (7 bases). The V gene's germline CDR1 is SNHLY and CDR2 FYNNEI. V gave up 5 bases and J gave up 3 bases, with 10 bases separating them. The CDR3 is 14 amino acids. The CDR3 loop is CASSTGRDTGELFF. The CDR3, as DNA: TGTGCCAGCAGTACAGGGAGGGACACCGGGGAGCTGTTTTTT. Combining the CDR3 with reference TRBV2 and TRBJ2-2 gives the whole variable domain EPEVTQTPSHQVTQMGQEVILRCVPISNHLYFYWYRQILGQKVEFLVSFYNNEISEKSEIFDDQFSVERPDGSNFTLKIRSTKLEDSAMYFCASSTGRDTGELFFGEGSRLTVL.

V is TRBV11-1 and J is TRBJ1-2; 8 bases are a match to TRBD1. Germline assignment: CDR1 SGHAT and CDR2 FQDESV (reference sequence). Trimming took 5 bases from V and 8 from J; bases not matched to a gene: 13. CDR3 length: 15 amino acids. The CDR3 sequence is CASSPRPGQGGGYTF. Here the CDR3 DNA reads TGTGCCAGCAGCCCACGCCCCGGACAGGGAGGGGGCTACACCTTC.

The chain carries TRBV4-3 and TRBJ1-3; 9 positions agree with TRBD1. Germline V gene data show CDR1 as LGHNA and CDR2 as YSLEER. The CDR3 totals 16 residues. V lost 1 base, J lost 4 bases, and 5 bases stayed unmatched. The CDR3 coding sequence is TGCGCCAGCAGCCAAGGCTACAGGGGGCTGGGAAACACCATATATTTT. Amino acid sequence: CASSQGYRGLGNTIYF.

This chain joins TRBV5-4 and TRBJ1-4, with 8 bases that match TRBD1. This CDR3 has 14 residues. V trimming: 3 bases; J trimming: 5 bases; junction bases outside the gene matches: 3. The germline CDR1 and CDR2 sequences are SGHNT and YYREEE (reference sequence). This CDR3 reads CASSSWDRNEKLFF. The CDR3 nucleotides are TGTGCCAGCAGCTCCTGGGACAGGAATGAAAAACTGTTTTTT.

This clone appeared a single time. The chain joins TRBV4-3 to TRBJ2-7, with TRBD1 identical over 11 bases. With 4 bases clipped from V and 2 bases from J, the junction kept 4 bases outside the gene matches. Germline V gives CDR1 LGHNA, CDR2 YSLEER. The CDR3 length is 15 residues. CDR3 bases: TGCGCCAGCAGCCCCGGACAGGGGGCCACCTACGAGCAGTACTTC. Amino acids: CASSPGQGATYEQYF.

This rearrangement joins TRBV25-1 to TRBJ2-1, with D perhaps matching TRBD1 (6 bases). Trimming took 1 base from V and 5 from J, leaving 15 bases between them. Looked up from germline, CDR1 is MGHDK and CDR2 is SYGVNS. The CDR3 runs to 16 residues. CDR3 DNA: TGTGCCAGCAGTGAATTGGACAGCCGGAAGGACAATGAGCAGTTCTTC. It is translated as CASSELDSRKDNEQFF.

The table lists this clone with a count of one. The chain links TRBV9 to TRBJ2-1; 8 nucleotides line up with TRBD2. V lost 0 bases, J lost 2 bases, and 4 bases stayed unmatched. The CDR3 has 16 amino acids. Germline CDR1 SGDLS, CDR2 YYNGEE. CDR3 nucleotides: TGTGCCAGCAGCGTAGGGGGTAGCGGGACCTACAATGAGCAGTTCTTC. Its protein product is CASSVGGSGTYNEQFF.

CDR3 region: CASSFRTSGSSYNEQFF. CDR3 sequence (DNA): TGCGCCAGCAGCTTCAGGACTAGCGGGAGCTCCTACAATGAGCAGTTCTTC. V gene TRBV5-1 combines with J gene TRBJ2-1, with 13 bases identical to TRBD2. The V segment lost 2 bases and the J segment 0 bases; nucleotides outside the gene matches: 2. This CDR3 comprises 17 residues. CDR1 and CDR2 (germline): SGHRS, YFSETQ.

The V and J genes are TRBV11-3 and TRBJ2-1, with 10 bases lining up with TRBD2. Trimming at V came to 4 bases and at J to 0 bases, leaving 12 bases not matched to a gene. In germline, CDR1 is SGHNT, CDR2 YENEEA. CDR3 length: 19 amino acids. CDR3 DNA sequence: TGTGCCAGCAGCTCGGAGGGCGCTAGCGGGAGTCTCTCCTACAATGAGCAGTTCTTC. Residues: CASSSEGASGSLSYNEQFF.

The chain recombines TRBV11-2 with TRBJ2-3; D is possibly TRBD2 (5 bases). Trimming cost V 5 bases and J 4 bases, with 19 bases left between them. This CDR3 is 16 amino acids long. The V gene's germline CDR1 is SGHAT and CDR2 FQNNGV. CDR3 DNA sequence: TGTGCCAGCAGCCCCCCGGGAAGGGCGACGGCAGATACGCAGTATTTT. Protein: CASSPPGRATADTQYF.

The genes are TRBV7-9 and TRBJ1-2, with 7 bases aligning to TRBD1. The germline gives CDR1 SEHNR, CDR2 FQNEAQ (reference sequence). CDR3 length: 13 residues. Unmatched junction bases numbered 3, after V lost 5 bases and J lost 3 bases. CDR3: CASSLGTDYGYTF. CDR3 nucleotides: TGTGCCAGCAGCCTCGGGACAGACTATGGCTACACCTTC.

In its sample, this clone was seen once. V gene TRBV2 combines with J gene TRBJ1-2; D perhaps matches TRBD1 (6 bases). CDR1 SNHLY and CDR2 FYNNEI come from the germline V gene. The CDR3 extends over 12 amino acids. V gave up 3 bases and J gave up 10 bases, with 12 bases separating them. The DNA of the CDR3 is TGTGCCAGCAGTGAGGGGACATCCGACTACACCTTC. As protein: CASSEGTSDYTF.

This clone appeared a single time. The genes are TRBV5-1 and TRBJ1-6; the match to TRBD1 covers 8 bases. Trimming at V came to 4 bases and at J to 7 bases, leaving 7 bases not matched to a gene. This CDR3 is 15 amino acids long. Looked up from germline, CDR1 is SGHRS and CDR2 is YFSETQ. The CDR3 loop is CASSRGTGGNSPLHF. In nucleotides, the CDR3 is TGCGCCAGCAGCAGGGGGACAGGTGGGAATTCACCCCTCCACTTT.

The chain links TRBV7-8 to TRBJ2-1; 9 nucleotides align to TRBD2. V was clipped by 0 bases and J by 8 bases; unmatched bases: 14. Germline V lookup: CDR1 SGHVS, CDR2 FQNEAQ. This CDR3 has 18 amino acids. The DNA of the CDR3 is TGTGCCAGCAGCTTAGCCCGAAGACTAGCGGAGAAGGGGCATGAGCAGTTCTTC. This codes for CASSLARRLAEKGHEQFF.

The V and J genes are TRBV9 and TRBJ2-3, with 11 bases lining up with TRBD2. The CDR3 is 16 residues long. V was clipped by 4 bases and J by 1 base; unmatched bases: 5. CDR1 and CDR2 from the germline V gene are SGDLS and YYNGEE. CDR3 in amino acids: CASSPPGLAGTDTQYF. The CDR3 DNA follows: TGTGCCAGCAGCCCACCGGGACTAGCGGGCACAGATACGCAGTATTTT.

The genes are TRBV2 and TRBJ1-4, with D tentatively TRBD1 (5 bases). Trimming removed 6 bases at V and 6 bases at J, with 14 bases between. CDR1 and CDR2 (germline): SNHLY, FYNNEI. This CDR3 has 14 amino acids. CDR3 coding DNA: TGTGCCAGCAGGGGGGGGGACCTTTATGAAAAACTGTTTTTT. Amino acid sequence: CASRGGDLYEKLFF. Using reference TRBV2 and TRBJ1-4 for the parts outside the CDR3, the full variable domain is EPEVTQTPSHQVTQMGQEVILRCVPISNHLYFYWYRQILGQKVEFLVSFYNNEISEKSEIFDDQFSVERPDGSNFTLKIRSTKLEDSAMYFCASRGGDLYEKLFFGSGTQLSVL.

The V call is TRBV10-3, the J call TRBJ2-1; 15 bases align to TRBD2. The CDR3 is 17 residues long. Germline CDR1 ENHRY, CDR2 SYGVKD. With V trimmed by 6 bases and J by 10 bases, 13 bases remained unmatched. The CDR3 loop reads CAIRPGTGTSGRTEQFF. The CDR3 DNA sequence: TGTGCCATCAGACCCGGGACCGGGACTAGCGGGAGGACCGAGCAGTTCTTC.

The V and J genes are TRBV19 and TRBJ1-3; D gene uncertain. The CDR3 is made up of 16 amino acids. Trimming left V 4 bases short and J 0 bases short, with 13 bases between. Germline V lookup: CDR1 LNHDA, CDR2 SQIVND (reference sequence). CDR3 protein: CASSKSFGSSGNTIYF. As DNA, the CDR3 is TGTGCCAGTAGTAAATCGTTCGGGAGCTCTGGAAACACCATATATTTT.

CDR3 amino acids: CSVEEWGRLSNEQFF. DNA for the CDR3: TGCAGCGTTGAAGAATGGGGCAGACTTAGCAATGAGCAGTTCTTC. The chain carries TRBV29-1 and TRBJ2-1; perhaps TRBD1 as D (5 bases). The germline V gene has CDR1 SQVTM and CDR2 ANQGSEA. Trimming pared 0 bases from V and 6 bases from J, leaving 15 bases between. CDR3 size: 15 residues.

This chain connects TRBV28 to TRBJ2-3, with 10 positions matching TRBD1. CDR3 length: 15 residues. The J segment lost 2 bases and the V segment lost 7 bases, leaving 6 bases of the junction unmatched. In germline, CDR1 is MDHEN, CDR2 SYDVKM. The chain's CDR3 is CASTSTGGSTDTQYF. CDR3 nucleotide sequence: TGTGCCAGCACCTCGACAGGGGGCTCCACAGATACGCAGTATTTT.

This chain joins TRBV12-3 or TRBV12-4 and TRBJ1-1; D perhaps matches TRBD1 (5 bases). V was pared by 3 bases and J by 3 bases, with 8 bases between. The CDR3 runs 13 residues. The CDR3 here is CASSLWGDTEAFF. The CDR3 region has the DNA TGTGCCAGCAGTTTGTGGGGCGACACTGAAGCTTTCTTT.

The chain couples TRBV5-8 to TRBJ2-1; TRBD1 aligns across 7 bases. The CDR3 consists of 15 residues. Germline V gene data show CDR1 as SGHTS and CDR2 as YDEGEE. V lost 4 bases and J lost 8; bases outside the gene matches: 12. The CDR3 DNA sequence: TGTGCCAGCAGCCTTGACAGGGTGGTGGGCGATGAGCAGTTCTTC. This codes for CASSLDRVVGDEQFF.

V gene TRBV3-1 (or the pseudogene TRBV3-2) combines with J gene TRBJ2-1, with 9 nucleotides matching TRBD2. The CDR3 runs 15 residues. Germline V lookup: CDR1 LGHDT, CDR2 YNNKEL (reference sequence). V was clipped by 3 bases and J by 4 bases; unmatched bases: 4. The CDR3 bases are TGTGCCAGCAGCCACGCGACTAGCGGATACAATGAGCAGTTCTTC. Residues: CASSHATSGYNEQFF.

This chain connects TRBV15 to TRBJ2-1, with D unresolved. The CDR3 length is 14 residues. Germline CDR1 and CDR2: LNHNV and YYDKDF (reference sequence). V lost 6 bases, J lost 5 bases, and 14 bases lay in between. The CDR3 DNA reads as TGTGCCACCAGTATATTGAACGGTGACAATGAGCAGTTCTTC. Translation: CATSILNGDNEQFF.

The rearrangement joins TRBV4-1 to TRBJ2-1; D is unresolved. From germline, CDR1 is MGHRA and CDR2 YSYEKL. The V gene lost 0 bases and the J gene lost 5 bases, with 26 bases spanning the gap. The CDR3 is 20 amino acids. CDR3 coding DNA: TGCGCCAGCAGCCAAGAGCGTTTGAGGAGCACGGCGAAATCCAACAATGAGCAGTTCTTC. Its protein product is CASSQERLRSTAKSNNEQFF.

This rearrangement joins TRBV28 to TRBJ2-2; D possibly corresponds to TRBD1 (5 bases). The CDR3 totals 14 residues. V was cut by 3 bases and J by 3 bases, with 8 bases left in between. Germline CDR1 is MDHEN and CDR2 is SYDVKM. The CDR3 here is CASSFQGHTGELFF. The CDR3 DNA follows: TGTGCCAGCAGTTTTCAGGGTCACACCGGGGAGCTGTTTTTT.

This clone was counted only a few times. The chain is built from TRBV2 and TRBJ2-2; a weak D match, TRBD1 (6 bases). Trimming left V 0 bases short and J 1 base short, with 9 bases between. This CDR3 region has 16 residues. Germline V gives CDR1 SNHLY, CDR2 FYNNEI. The CDR3 spells CASSEAGTLNTGELFF. The CDR3 bases are TGTGCCAGCAGTGAAGCCGGGACATTGAACACCGGGGAGCTGTTTTTT.

The chain employs TRBV12-3 or TRBV12-4 and TRBJ2-2; D not certain. Deletions cut 3 bases from V and 6 bases from J, with 5 bases between. The length of the CDR3 is 12 residues. The CDR3 bases are TGTGCCAGCAGTTTTATAGCCGGGGAGCTGTTTTTT. Protein product: CASSFIAGELFF.

The J gene is TRBJ2-2, the V gene TRBV7-2; 10 bases fit TRBD2. The ends lost 2 bases at V and 7 bases at J; junction bases unmatched: 10. The CDR3 has 17 residues. Germline V gene lookup returns CDR1 SGHTA and CDR2 FQGNSA. The CDR3 loop is CASSLLSSGRALGELFF. In nucleotides, the CDR3 is TGTGCCAGCAGCTTACTATCGAGCGGGAGGGCCCTCGGGGAGCTGTTTTTT. The full variable domain, rest sourced from reference TRBV7-2 and TRBJ2-2, is GAGVSQSPSNKVTEKGKDVELRCDPISGHTALYWYRQSLGQGLEFLIYFQGNSAPDKSGLPSDRFSAERTGGSVSTLTIQRTQQEDSAVYLCASSLLSSGRALGELFFGEGSRLTVL.